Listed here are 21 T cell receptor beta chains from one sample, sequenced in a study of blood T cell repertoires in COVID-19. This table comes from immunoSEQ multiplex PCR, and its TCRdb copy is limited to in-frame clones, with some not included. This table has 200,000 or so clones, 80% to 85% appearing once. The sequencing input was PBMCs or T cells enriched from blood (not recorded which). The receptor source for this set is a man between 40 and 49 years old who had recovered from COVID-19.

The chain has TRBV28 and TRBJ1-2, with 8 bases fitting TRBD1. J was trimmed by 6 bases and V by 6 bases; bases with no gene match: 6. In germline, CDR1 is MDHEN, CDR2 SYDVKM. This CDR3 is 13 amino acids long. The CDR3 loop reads CASREQGENGYTF. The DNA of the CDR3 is TGTGCCAGCAGGGAACAGGGGGAGAATGGCTACACCTTC.

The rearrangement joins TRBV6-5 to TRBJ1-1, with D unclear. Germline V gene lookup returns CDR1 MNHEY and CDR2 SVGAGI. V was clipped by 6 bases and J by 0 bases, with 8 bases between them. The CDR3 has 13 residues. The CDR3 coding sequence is TGTGCCAGCAGCCGGGGTCTGAACACTGAAGCTTTCTTT. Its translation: CASSRGLNTEAFF.

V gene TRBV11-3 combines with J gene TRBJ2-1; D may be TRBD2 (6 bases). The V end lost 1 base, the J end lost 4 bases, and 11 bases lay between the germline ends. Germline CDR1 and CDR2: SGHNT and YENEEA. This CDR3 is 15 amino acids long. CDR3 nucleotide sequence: TGTGCCAGCAGCTTAGCGGGGGAACCATACAATGAGCAGTTCTTC. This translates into CASSLAGEPYNEQFF. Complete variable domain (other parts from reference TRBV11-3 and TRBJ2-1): EAGVVQSPRYKIIEKKQPVAFWCNPISGHNTLYWYLQNLGQGPELLIRYENEEAVDDSQLPKDRFSAERLKGVDSTLKIQPAELGDSAVYLCASSLAGEPYNEQFFGPGTRLTVL.

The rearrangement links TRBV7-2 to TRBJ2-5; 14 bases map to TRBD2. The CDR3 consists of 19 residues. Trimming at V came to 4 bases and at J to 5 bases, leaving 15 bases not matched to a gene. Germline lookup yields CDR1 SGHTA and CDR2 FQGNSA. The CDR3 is CASSSYRLAGGQGAETQYF. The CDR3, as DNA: TGTGCCAGCAGCTCATATCGACTAGCGGGGGGGCAGGGCGCGGAGACCCAGTACTTC.

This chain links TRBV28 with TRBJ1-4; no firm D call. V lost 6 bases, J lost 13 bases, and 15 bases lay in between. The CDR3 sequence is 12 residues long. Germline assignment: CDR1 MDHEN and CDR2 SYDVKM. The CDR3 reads CASRGKVRGLFF. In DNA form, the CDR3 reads TGTGCCAGCAGAGGAAAGGTCCGGGGACTGTTTTTT. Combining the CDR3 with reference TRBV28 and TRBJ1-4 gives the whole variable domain DVKVTQSSRYLVKRTGEKVFLECVQDMDHENMFWYRQDPGLGLRLIYFSYDVKMKEKGDIPEGYSVSREKKERFSLILESASTNQTSMYLCASRGKVRGLFFGSGTQLSVL.

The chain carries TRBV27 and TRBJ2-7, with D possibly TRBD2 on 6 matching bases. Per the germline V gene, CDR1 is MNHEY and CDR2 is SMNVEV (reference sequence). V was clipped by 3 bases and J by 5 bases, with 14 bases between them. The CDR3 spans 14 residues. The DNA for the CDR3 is TGTGCCAGCAGTTTTTGGAGGGGTCAGGACGAGCAGTACTTC. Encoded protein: CASSFWRGQDEQYF.

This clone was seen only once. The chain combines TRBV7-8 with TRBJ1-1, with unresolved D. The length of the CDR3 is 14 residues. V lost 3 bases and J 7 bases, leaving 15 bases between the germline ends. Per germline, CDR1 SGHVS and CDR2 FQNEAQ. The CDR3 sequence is CASSFLTEDGEAFF. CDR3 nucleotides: TGTGCCAGCAGCTTTTTAACCGAGGATGGTGAAGCTTTCTTT.

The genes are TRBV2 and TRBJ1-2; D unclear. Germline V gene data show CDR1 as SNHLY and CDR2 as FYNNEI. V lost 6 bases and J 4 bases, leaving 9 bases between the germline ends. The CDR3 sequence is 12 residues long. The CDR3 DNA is TGTGCCAGCAGCGAGGCCCTCTATGGCTACACCTTC. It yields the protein CASSEALYGYTF.

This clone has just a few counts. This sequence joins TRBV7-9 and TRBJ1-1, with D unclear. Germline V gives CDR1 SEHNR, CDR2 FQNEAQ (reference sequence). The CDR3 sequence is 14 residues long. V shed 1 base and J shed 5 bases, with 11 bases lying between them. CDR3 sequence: CASSLGPRETEAFF. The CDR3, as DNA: TGTGCCAGCAGCTTAGGGCCTCGTGAAACTGAAGCTTTCTTT.

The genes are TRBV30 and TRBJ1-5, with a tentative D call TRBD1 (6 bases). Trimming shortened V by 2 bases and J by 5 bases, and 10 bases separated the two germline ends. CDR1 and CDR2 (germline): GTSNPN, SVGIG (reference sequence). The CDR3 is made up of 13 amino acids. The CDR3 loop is CAWSTGTHQPQHF. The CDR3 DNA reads TGTGCCTGGAGTACAGGGACGCATCAGCCCCAGCATTTT.

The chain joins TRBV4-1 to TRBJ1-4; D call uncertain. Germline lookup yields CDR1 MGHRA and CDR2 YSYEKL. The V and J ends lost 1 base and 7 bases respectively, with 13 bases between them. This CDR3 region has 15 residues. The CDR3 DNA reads TGCGCCAGCAGCCAAGGAGGGAGAGCCGGTGAAAAACTGTTTTTT. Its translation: CASSQGGRAGEKLFF.

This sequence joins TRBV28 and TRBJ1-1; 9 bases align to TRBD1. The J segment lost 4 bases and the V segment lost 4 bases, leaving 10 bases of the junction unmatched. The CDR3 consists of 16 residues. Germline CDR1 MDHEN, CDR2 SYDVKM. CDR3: CASSYDLDRGATEAFF. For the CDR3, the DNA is TGTGCCAGCAGTTATGACCTGGACAGGGGAGCCACTGAAGCTTTCTTT.

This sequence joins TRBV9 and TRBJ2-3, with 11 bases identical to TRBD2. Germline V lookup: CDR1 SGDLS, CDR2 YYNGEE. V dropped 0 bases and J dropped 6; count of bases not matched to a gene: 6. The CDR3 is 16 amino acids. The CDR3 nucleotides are TGTGCCAGCAGCGTAGGAATAGCGGGGGGGCGGGATACGCAGTATTTT. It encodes CASSVGIAGGRDTQYF. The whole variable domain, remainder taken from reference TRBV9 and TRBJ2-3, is DSGVTQTPKHLITATGQRVTLRCSPRSGDLSVYWYQQSLDQGLQFLIQYYNGEERAKGNILERFSAQQFPDLHSELNLSSLELGDSALYFCASSVGIAGGRDTQYFGPGTRLTVL.

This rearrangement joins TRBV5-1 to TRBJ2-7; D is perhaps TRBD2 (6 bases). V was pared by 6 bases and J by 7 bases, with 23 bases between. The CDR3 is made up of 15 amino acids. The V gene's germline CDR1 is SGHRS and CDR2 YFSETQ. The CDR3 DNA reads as TGCGCCAGCACCCGGGACTTTTCACCTCCTTGGGAGCAGTACTTC. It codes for CASTRDFSPPWEQYF.

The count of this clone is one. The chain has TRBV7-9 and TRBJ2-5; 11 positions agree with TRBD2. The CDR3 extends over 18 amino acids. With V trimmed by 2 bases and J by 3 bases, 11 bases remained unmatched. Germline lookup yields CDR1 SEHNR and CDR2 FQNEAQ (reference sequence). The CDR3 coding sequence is TGTGCCAGCAGCTTACCCCCGGCTAGCGGGGGGCCAGAAGAGACCCAGTACTTC. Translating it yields CASSLPPASGGPEETQYF.

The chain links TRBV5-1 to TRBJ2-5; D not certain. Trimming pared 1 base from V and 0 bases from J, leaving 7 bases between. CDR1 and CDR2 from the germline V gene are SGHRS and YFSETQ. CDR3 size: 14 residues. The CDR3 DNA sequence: TGCGCCAGCAGCTTGATCACGGACCAAGAGACCCAGTACTTC. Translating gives CASSLITDQETQYF.

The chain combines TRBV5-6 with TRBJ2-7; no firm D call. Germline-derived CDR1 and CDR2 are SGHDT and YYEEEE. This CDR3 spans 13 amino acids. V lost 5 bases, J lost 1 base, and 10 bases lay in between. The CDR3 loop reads CASRSTQSYEQYF. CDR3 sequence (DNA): TGTGCCAGCAGGAGTACCCAATCCTACGAGCAGTACTTC.

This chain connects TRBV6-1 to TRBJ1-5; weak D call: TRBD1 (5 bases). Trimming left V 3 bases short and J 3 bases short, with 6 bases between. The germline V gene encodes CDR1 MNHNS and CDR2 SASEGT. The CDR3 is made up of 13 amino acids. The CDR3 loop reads CASSETANQPQHF. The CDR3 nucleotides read TGTGCCAGCAGTGAGACAGCCAATCAGCCCCAGCATTTT.

The CDR3 is CATRGVNYGYTF. CDR3 coding DNA: TGTGCCACCAGGGGCGTTAACTATGGCTACACCTTC. V usage is TRBV28 and J usage is TRBJ1-2, with a weak D call TRBD1 (6 bases). Germline lookup yields CDR1 MDHEN and CDR2 SYDVKM. CDR3 length: 12 amino acids. The V end was cut by 10 bases, the J end by 1 base, with 10 bases between.

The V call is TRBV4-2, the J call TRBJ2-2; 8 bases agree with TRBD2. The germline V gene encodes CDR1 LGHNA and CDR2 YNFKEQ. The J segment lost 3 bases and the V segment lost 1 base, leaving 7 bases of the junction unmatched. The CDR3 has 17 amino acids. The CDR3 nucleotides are TGTGCCAGCAGCCAAGCTACTCCGGGGGGGCACACCGGGGAGCTGTTTTTT. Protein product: CASSQATPGGHTGELFF.

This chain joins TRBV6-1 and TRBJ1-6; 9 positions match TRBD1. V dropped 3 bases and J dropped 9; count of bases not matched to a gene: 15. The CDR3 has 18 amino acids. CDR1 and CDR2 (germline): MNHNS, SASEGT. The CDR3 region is CASSEVVGQGTLSSPLHF. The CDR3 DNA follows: TGTGCCAGCAGTGAGGTAGTAGGACAGGGGACCCTTTCTTCACCCCTCCACTTT.